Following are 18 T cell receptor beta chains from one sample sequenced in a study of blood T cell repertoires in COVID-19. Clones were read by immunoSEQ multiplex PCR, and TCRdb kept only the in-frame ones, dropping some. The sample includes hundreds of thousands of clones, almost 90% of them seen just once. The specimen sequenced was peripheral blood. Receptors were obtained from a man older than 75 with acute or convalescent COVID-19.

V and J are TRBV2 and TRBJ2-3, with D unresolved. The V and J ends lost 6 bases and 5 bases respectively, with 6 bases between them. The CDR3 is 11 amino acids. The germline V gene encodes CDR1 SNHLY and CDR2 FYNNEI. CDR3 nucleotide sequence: TGTGCCAGCAGGAGAAAAGATACGCAGTATTTT. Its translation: CASRRKDTQYF.

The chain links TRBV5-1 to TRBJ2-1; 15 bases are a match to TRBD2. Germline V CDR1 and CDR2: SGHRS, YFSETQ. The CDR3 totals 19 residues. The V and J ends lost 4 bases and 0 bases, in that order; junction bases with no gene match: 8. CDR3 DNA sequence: TGCGCCAGCAGCACAGGACTAGCGGGGGGGATTAGCTCCTACAATGAGCAGTTCTTC. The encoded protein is CASSTGLAGGISSYNEQFF.

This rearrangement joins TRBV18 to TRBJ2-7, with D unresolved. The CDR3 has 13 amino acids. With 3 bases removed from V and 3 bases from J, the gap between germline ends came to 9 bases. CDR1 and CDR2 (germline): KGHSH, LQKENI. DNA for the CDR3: TGTGCCAGCTCACCCCTTCGAGGCTACGAGCAGTACTTC. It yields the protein CASSPLRGYEQYF.

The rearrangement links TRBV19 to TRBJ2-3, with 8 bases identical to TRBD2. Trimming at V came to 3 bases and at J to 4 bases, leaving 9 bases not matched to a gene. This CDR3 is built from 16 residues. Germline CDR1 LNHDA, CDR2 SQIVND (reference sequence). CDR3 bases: TGTGCCAGTAGTATCGGACTAGCAGGTGGCGCAGATACGCAGTATTTT. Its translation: CASSIGLAGGADTQYF.

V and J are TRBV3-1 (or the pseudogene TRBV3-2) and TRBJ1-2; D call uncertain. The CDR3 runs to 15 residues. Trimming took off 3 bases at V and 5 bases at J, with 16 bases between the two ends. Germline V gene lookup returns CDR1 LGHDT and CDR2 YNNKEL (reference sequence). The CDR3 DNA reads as TGTGCCAGCAGCCAGACTCCAGCTTCTGGGTATGGCTACACCTTC. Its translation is CASSQTPASGYGYTF.

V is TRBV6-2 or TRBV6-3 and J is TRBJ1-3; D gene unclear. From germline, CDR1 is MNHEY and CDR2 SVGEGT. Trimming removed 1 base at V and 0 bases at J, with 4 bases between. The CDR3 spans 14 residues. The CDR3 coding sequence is TGTGCCAGCAGTTACTTCTTCTCTGGAAACACCATATATTTT. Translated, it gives CASSYFFSGNTIYF.

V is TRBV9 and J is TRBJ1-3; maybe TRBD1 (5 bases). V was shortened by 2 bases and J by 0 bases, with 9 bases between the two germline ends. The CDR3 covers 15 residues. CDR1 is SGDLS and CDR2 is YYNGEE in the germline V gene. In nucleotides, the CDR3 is TGTGCCAGCAGCGTTAATCAGGGCTCTGGAAACACCATATATTTT. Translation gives CASSVNQGSGNTIYF.

DNA of the CDR3: TGTGCCAGTAGTGCCGGGACAGCGAACACCGGGGAGCTGTTTTTT. Encoded protein: CASSAGTANTGELFF. The chain combines TRBV19 with TRBJ2-2, with 7 bases that match TRBD1. Trimming removed 5 bases from V and 0 bases from J; junction bases left unmatched: 3. Germline assignment: CDR1 LNHDA and CDR2 SQIVND (reference sequence). The CDR3 is 15 residues long.

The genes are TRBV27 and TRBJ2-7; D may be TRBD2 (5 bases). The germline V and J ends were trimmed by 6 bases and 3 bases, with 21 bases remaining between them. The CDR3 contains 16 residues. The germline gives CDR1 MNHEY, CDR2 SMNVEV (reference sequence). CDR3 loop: CASSPWKRLAGYEQYF. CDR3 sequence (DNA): TGTGCCAGCAGCCCCTGGAAGCGGCTAGCTGGCTACGAGCAGTACTTC.

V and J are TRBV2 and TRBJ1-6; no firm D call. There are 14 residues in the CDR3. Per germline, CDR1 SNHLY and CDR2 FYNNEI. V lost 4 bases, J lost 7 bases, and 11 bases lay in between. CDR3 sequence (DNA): TGTGCCAGCAGTGCGAGTGACGGGAATTCACCCCTCCACTTT. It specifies CASSASDGNSPLHF. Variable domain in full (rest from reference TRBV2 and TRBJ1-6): EPEVTQTPSHQVTQMGQEVILRCVPISNHLYFYWYRQILGQKVEFLVSFYNNEISEKSEIFDDQFSVERPDGSNFTLKIRSTKLEDSAMYFCASSASDGNSPLHFGNGTRLTVT.

The CDR3 loop is CASSPNLAENTDTQYF. The CDR3 nucleotides read TGTGCCAGCTCACCAAACCTAGCGGAGAACACAGATACGCAGTATTTT. The chain joins TRBV18 to TRBJ2-3; 7 bases match TRBD2. CDR1 KGHSH and CDR2 LQKENI come from the germline V gene. The V segment lost 2 bases and the J segment 2 bases; nucleotides outside the gene matches: 7. This CDR3 comprises 16 residues. Full variable domain (missing parts from reference TRBV18 and TRBJ2-3): NAGVMQNPRHLVRRRGQEARLRCSPMKGHSHVYWYRQLPEEGLKFMVYLQKENIIDESGMPKERFSAEFPKEGPSILRIQQVVRGDSAAYFCASSPNLAENTDTQYFGPGTRLTVL.

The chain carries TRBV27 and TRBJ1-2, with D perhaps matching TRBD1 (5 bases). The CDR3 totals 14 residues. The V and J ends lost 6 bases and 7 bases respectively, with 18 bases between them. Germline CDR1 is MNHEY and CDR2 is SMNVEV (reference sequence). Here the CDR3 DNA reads TGTGCCAGCAGCGCGGGGCCGAGATTGAGTGGCTACACCTTC. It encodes CASSAGPRLSGYTF.

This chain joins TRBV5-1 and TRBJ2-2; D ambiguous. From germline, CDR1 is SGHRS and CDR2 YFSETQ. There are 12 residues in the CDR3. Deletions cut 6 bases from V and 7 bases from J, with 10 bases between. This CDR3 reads CASKPGDGELFF. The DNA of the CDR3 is TGCGCCAGCAAGCCCGGTGACGGGGAGCTGTTTTTT.

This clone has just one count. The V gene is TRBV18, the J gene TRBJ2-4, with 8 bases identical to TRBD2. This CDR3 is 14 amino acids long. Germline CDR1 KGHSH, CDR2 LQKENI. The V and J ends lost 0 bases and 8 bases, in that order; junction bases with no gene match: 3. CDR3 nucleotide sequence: TGTGCCAGCTCACCACCCGGGAGGGCGGACATTCAGTACTTC. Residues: CASSPPGRADIQYF.

CDR3 DNA: TGTGCCAGCTCACCAGGACAGACTGAAGCTTTCTTT. This translates into CASSPGQTEAFF. V gene TRBV18 combines with J gene TRBJ1-1, with a tentative D call TRBD1 (6 bases). Trimming shortened V by 2 bases and J by 5 bases, and 6 bases separated the two germline ends. Germline lookup yields CDR1 KGHSH and CDR2 LQKENI. This CDR3 region has 12 residues. The variable domain in full, completed from reference TRBV18 and TRBJ1-1, reads NAGVMQNPRHLVRRRGQEARLRCSPMKGHSHVYWYRQLPEEGLKFMVYLQKENIIDESGMPKERFSAEFPKEGPSILRIQQVVRGDSAAYFCASSPGQTEAFFGQGTRLTVV.

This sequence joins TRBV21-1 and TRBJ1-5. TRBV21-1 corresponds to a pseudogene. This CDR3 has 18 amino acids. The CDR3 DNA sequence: TGTGCCAGCAGCAAAGACGTGATCAGAGGGAAGGACAATCAGCCCCAGCATTTT. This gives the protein CASSKDVIRGKDNQPQHF.

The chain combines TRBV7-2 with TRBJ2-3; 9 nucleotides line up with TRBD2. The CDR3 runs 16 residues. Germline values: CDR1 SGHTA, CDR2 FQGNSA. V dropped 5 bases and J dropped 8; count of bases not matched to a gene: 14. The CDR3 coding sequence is TGTGCCAGCAGCCTCAATAGCGGGAGCCTGGGGGGTACGCAGTATTTT. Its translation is CASSLNSGSLGGTQYF.

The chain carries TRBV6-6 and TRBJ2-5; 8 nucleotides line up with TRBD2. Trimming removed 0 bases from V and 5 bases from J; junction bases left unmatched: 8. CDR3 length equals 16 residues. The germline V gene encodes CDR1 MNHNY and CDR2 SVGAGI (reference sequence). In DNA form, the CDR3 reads TGTGCCAGCAGTTACTCTCGGGGGGGACTACGGGAGACCCAGTACTTC. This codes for CASSYSRGGLRETQYF.